Detailed here is one TCR beta chain. The antigen is undetermined. TCRdb's table, derived via immunoSEQ multiplex PCR, lists solely in-frame clones and lacks some. The table records about 85,000 clones, around 90% of them present only once. The record originates from a study of T cell responses to AZD1222 COVID-19 vaccine. Study observations and caveats: Repertoires were sampled only after the peak T cell response. Seropositive status at baseline applied to only six AZD1222 recipients.

Germline CDR1 SGHRS, CDR2 YFSETQ. The junction had 7 bases not matched to a gene; V was cut back by 1 base and J by 5 bases. The CDR3 runs 15 residues. This TCR was sampled from an adult in good health. This material consisted of peripheral blood, taken on day 0 of AZD1222 vaccination. V gene TRBV5-1 combines with J gene TRBJ2-5; 8 bases align to TRBD1. This CDR3 reads CASSLSPGGDETQYF. The CDR3 DNA reads as TGCGCCAGCAGCTTGTCCCCAGGGGGCGACGAGACCCAGTACTTC.